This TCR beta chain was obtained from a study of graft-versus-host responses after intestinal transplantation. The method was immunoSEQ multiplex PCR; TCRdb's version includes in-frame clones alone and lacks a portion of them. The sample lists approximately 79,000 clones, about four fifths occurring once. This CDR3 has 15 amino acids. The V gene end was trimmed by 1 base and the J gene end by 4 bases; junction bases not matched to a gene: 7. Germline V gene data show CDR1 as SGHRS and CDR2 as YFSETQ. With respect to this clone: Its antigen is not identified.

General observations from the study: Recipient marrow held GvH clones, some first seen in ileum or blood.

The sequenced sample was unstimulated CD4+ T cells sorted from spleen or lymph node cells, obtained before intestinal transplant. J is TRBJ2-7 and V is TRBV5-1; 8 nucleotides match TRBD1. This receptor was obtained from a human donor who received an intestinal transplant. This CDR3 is CASSLLGDRIYEQYF. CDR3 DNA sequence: TGCGCCAGCAGCTTGTTAGGGGACAGGATATACGAGCAGTACTTC.